This T cell receptor (beta chain) was captured in a study of PD-1 blockade in mismatch repair-deficient tumors. About the research overall: Enrolled about 2012-2016, patients had progressing, pretreated mismatch repair-deficient cancers of approximately 13 types.

Comments on this clone: Its cognate antigen is unknown.

The protocol was immunoSEQ multiplex PCR, while the TCRdb copy is restricted to in-frame clones and leaves out a portion. This table has 14,000 or so clones, 80% to 90% appearing once. All patients were mismatch repair deficient, assessed by either PCR or immunohistochemistry. TCR sequencing covered a few patients who responded to pembrolizumab. V was clipped by 1 base and J by 3 bases; unmatched bases: 6. Germline-derived CDR1 and CDR2 are SGHVS and FNYEAQ. The length of the CDR3 is 15 residues. Broader study findings: Tumor-resident clones, often absent from pretreatment blood, expanded after pembrolizumab and then contracted.

The sequencing here drew on PBMCs, taken 14 weeks after starting pembrolizumab. The source is an adult with mismatch repair-deficient cancer. J is TRBJ2-7 and V is TRBV7-6; 7 nucleotides agree with TRBD1. CDR3 DNA sequence: TGTGCCAGCAGCTTAGAGACAGGGTTCGACTACGAGCAGTACTTC. Translation gives CASSLETGFDYEQYF. The full variable domain, completed using reference TRBV7-6 and TRBJ2-7, is GAGVSQSPRYKVTKRGQDVALRCDPISGHVSLYWYRQALGQGPEFLTYFNYEAQQDKSGLPNDRFSAERPEGSISTLTIQRTEQRDSAMYRCASSLETGFDYEQYFGPGTRLTVT.